The source of this TCR beta chain is a study of regulatory T cells in long-lasting Graves disease. Background on the study: Graves' disease counted as persistent after over 5 years of antithyroid drugs with positive TSH receptor antibodies.

According to the study, TCR beta libraries were built with iRepertoire HTBI primers and CDR3-region Arm-PCR. Using its own MiXCR run on the multiplex PCR reads, TCRdb lists one record per CDR3 protein. Of some 420,000 distinct CDR3 sequences listed, 22% were seen once; the top ten hold roughly 13%. Overall study findings and caveats: Persistent Graves' patients showed a TCR diversity that was lower than that of newly diagnosed ones.

Between the trimmed V and J ends, which lost 6 bases and 1 base, there was a span of 6 bases. This CDR3 comprises 12 residues. The V gene's germline CDR1 is MDHEN and CDR2 SYDVKM. Regarding time point: persistent/refractory GD, antithyroid drugs over 5 years with positive TRAb. After RNA was extracted from PBMCs, the TCR library was made from it. This clonotype is medium-sized by share. Its antigen is not known. The V and J genes are TRBV28 and TRBJ1-1; tentative D call: TRBD1 (5 bases). The clonotype comes from a female donor with Graves disease. Sequenced material: peripheral blood mononuclear cells (PBMCs), taken when the disease was refractory, from a patient treated with antithyroid drugs. The CDR3 here is CASSGANTEAFF. The DNA for the CDR3 is TGTGCCAGCAGCGGGGCGAACACTGAAGCTTTCTTT. The variable domain in full, with the rest retrieved from reference TRBV28 and TRBJ1-1, is DVKVTQSSRYLVKRTGEKVFLECVQDMDHENMFWYRQDPGLGLRLIYFSYDVKMKEKGDIPEGYSVSREKKERFSLILESASTNQTSMYLCASSGANTEAFFGQGTRLTVV.